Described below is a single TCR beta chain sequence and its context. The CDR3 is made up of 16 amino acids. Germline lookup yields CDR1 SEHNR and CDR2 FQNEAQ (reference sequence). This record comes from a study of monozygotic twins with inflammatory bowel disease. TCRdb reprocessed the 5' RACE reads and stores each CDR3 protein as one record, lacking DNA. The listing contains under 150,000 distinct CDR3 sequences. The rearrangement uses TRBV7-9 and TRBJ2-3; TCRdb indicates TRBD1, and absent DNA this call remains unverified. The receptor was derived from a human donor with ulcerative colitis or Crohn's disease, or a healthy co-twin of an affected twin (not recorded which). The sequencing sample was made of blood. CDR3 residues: CASTSGASYVTDTQYF.